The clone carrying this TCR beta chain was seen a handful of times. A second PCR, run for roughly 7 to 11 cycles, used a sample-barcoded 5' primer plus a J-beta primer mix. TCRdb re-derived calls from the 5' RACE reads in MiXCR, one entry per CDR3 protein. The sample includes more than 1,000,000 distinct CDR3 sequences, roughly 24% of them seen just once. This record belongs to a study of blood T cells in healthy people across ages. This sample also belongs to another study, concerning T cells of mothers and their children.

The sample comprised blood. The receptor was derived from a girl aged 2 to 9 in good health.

CDR3 sequence reads: CASRGTDYGYTF. The CDR3 DNA reads TGTGCCAGCCGGGGCACCGACTATGGCTACACCTTC. This chain uses TRBV6-2 or TRBV6-3 with TRBJ1-2; D perhaps matches TRBD1 (5 bases). The CDR3 length is 12 residues. V was cut by 8 bases and J by 3 bases, with 10 bases left in between. CDR1 is MNHEY and CDR2 is SVGEGT in the germline V gene.